This entry describes one T cell receptor (beta chain). The read stops 3 residues short of the end of the CDR3; the missing end is completed from the germline J gene. These data come from a study of T cells in women clearing cervical HPV infection. Generated by immunoSEQ multiplex PCR, the TCRdb table keeps only in-frame clones and is missing some. The sample yields tens of thousands of clones, of which the top ten take up about 6.1%. The germline gives CDR1 DFQATT, CDR2 SNEGSKA (reference sequence). This CDR3 has 15 amino acids. J was trimmed by 8 bases and V by 3 bases; bases with no gene match: 13. The source material was blood buffy coat. This clonotype was obtained from a woman between 18 and 69 years old with a cervical HPV16 infection that either progressed to CIN3+ or cleared (not recorded which). V gene TRBV20-1 combines with J gene TRBJ2-1, with 7 bases that match TRBD2. The sequenced CDR3 bases are TGCAGTGCTAGCCGACCCACCCGGGGGAGGGATGAG. Its protein is CSASRPTRGRDE. The full CDR3 protein reads CSASRPTRGRDEQFF.